Listed here are 30 T cell receptor beta chains from one sample, sequenced in a study of shared clonotypes between healthy human individuals. The assay was immunoSEQ multiplex PCR, and TCRdb's table has in-frame clones only and misses some. Altogether about 1 million clones are present, approximately 70% being singletons, with the ten largest covering nearly 1.5%. The sample was memory CD4+ T cells sorted from blood. The sample's subset: CD45RA-negative fraction. These receptors originate from a man younger than 35 in good health.

The V call is TRBV29-1, the J call TRBJ2-3; maybe TRBD1 (7 bases). The CDR3 totals 13 residues. Germline V lookup: CDR1 SQVTM, CDR2 ANQGSEA. V was pared by 3 bases and J by 6 bases, with 13 bases between. The CDR3: CSVEFRGVDTQYF. The CDR3 coding sequence is TGCAGCGTTGAGTTCAGGGGGGTGGATACGCAGTATTTT.

The chain employs TRBV18 and TRBJ2-3; the match to TRBD2 covers 10 bases. V trimming: 1 base; J trimming: 0 bases; junction bases outside the gene matches: 4. Looked up from germline, CDR1 is KGHSH and CDR2 is LQKENI. The CDR3 has 17 amino acids. CDR3 DNA: TGTGCCAGCTCACCACAGCGGGGGGGCGCGAGCACAGATACGCAGTATTTT. Translated: CASSPQRGGASTDTQYF.

Worth noting for this clone: This CDR3 is also generated by other DNA sequences in the sample. The CDR3 bases are TGTGCCAGCAGCCCTGGCTACGAGCAGTACTTC. Translation gives CASSPGYEQYF. This chain uses TRBV7-2 with TRBJ2-7, with D hard to call. CDR3 length: 11 residues. In germline, CDR1 is SGHTA, CDR2 FQGNSA. Trimming took off 5 bases at V and 3 bases at J, with 5 bases between the two ends.

The chain combines TRBV9 with TRBJ2-4; 9 bases align to TRBD1. Germline assignment: CDR1 SGDLS and CDR2 YYNGEE. J gave up 6 bases and V 3 bases, and 7 bases lay outside the gene matches. The CDR3 has 15 residues. The DNA for the CDR3 is TGTGCCAGCAGCGCCGACAGGGGGTATGCAAACATTCAGTACTTC. It is translated as CASSADRGYANIQYF.

The rearrangement links TRBV7-9 to TRBJ2-1, with 10 bases that match TRBD2. CDR1 and CDR2 from the germline V gene are SEHNR and FQNEAQ (reference sequence). The CDR3 totals 15 residues. Trimming took 5 bases from V and 4 from J; bases not matched to a gene: 5. Here the CDR3 DNA reads TGTGCCAGCAGCCTACGGACTAGCGGATACAATGAGCAGTTCTTC. Translating gives CASSLRTSGYNEQFF.

The V and J genes are TRBV28 and TRBJ2-7; D tentatively reads TRBD1 or TRBD2 (5 bases each). The germline V and J ends were trimmed by 3 bases and 10 bases, with 7 bases remaining between them. Germline lookup yields CDR1 MDHEN and CDR2 SYDVKM. CDR3 length equals 10 residues. CDR3 residues: CASSFGAQYF. The CDR3 nucleotides read TGTGCCAGCAGTTTCGGGGCCCAGTACTTC.

The rearrangement joins TRBV7-2 to TRBJ2-5; tentative D call: TRBD2 (5 bases). The CDR3 has 16 residues. The V gene lost 3 bases and the J gene lost 5 bases, with 19 bases spanning the gap. Germline CDR1 reads SGHTA; CDR2 reads FQGNSA. The DNA for the CDR3 is TGTGCCAGCAGCTTTATTCGAGGTTGGGGAGTTGAGACCCAGTACTTC. As protein: CASSFIRGWGVETQYF.

The chain joins TRBV6-6 to TRBJ1-1; 7 bases fit TRBD1. Looked up from germline, CDR1 is MNHNY and CDR2 is SVGAGI (reference sequence). This CDR3 is built from 14 residues. V trimming: 8 bases; J trimming: 1 base; junction bases outside the gene matches: 7. The CDR3 coding sequence is TGTGCCAGCGAACAGGGGTCGGCGAACACTGAAGCTTTCTTT. It translates to CASEQGSANTEAFF.

The V and J genes are TRBV5-1 and TRBJ2-2; 10 nucleotides align to TRBD2. This CDR3 spans 16 amino acids. V lost 4 bases and J lost 0; bases outside the gene matches: 3. In germline, CDR1 is SGHRS, CDR2 YFSETQ. DNA for the CDR3: TGCGCCAGCAGCAAACTAGCGGGGACGAACACCGGGGAGCTGTTTTTT. Its protein is CASSKLAGTNTGELFF.

Concerning this clone itself: In the same sample, other DNA sequences code for this CDR3. The J gene is TRBJ2-5, the V gene TRBV5-1; D may be TRBD2 (5 bases). Trimming shortened V by 1 base and J by 5 bases, and 12 bases separated the two germline ends. The CDR3 is made up of 14 amino acids. Per germline, CDR1 SGHRS and CDR2 YFSETQ. In nucleotides, the CDR3 is TGCGCCAGCAGCTTGACGGGATCTCGCGAGACCCAGTACTTC. Translating gives CASSLTGSRETQYF.

This rearrangement joins TRBV10-2 to TRBJ1-3; a weak D match, TRBD1 (6 bases). Trimming took 2 bases from V and 3 from J, leaving 20 bases between them. CDR1 and CDR2 from the germline V gene are WSHSY and SAAADI. The CDR3 runs to 18 residues. In DNA form, the CDR3 reads TGCGCCAGCAGTGAGGCGATCCCGACAGGTCTCGGTGGAAACACCATATATTTT. This codes for CASSEAIPTGLGGNTIYF.

J is TRBJ2-3 and V is TRBV7-2; tentatively, D is TRBD2 (7 bases). This CDR3 has 16 residues. CDR1 SGHTA and CDR2 FQGNSA come from the germline V gene. Trimming pared 5 bases from V and 4 bases from J, leaving 19 bases between. CDR3 loop: CASSLGWGGPADTQYF. The CDR3 bases are TGTGCCAGCAGCCTAGGCTGGGGGGGGCCGGCAGATACGCAGTATTTT. The complete variable domain, with remaining parts taken from reference TRBV7-2 and TRBJ2-3, reads GAGVSQSPSNKVTEKGKDVELRCDPISGHTALYWYRQSLGQGLEFLIYFQGNSAPDKSGLPSDRFSAERTGGSVSTLTIQRTQQEDSAVYLCASSLGWGGPADTQYFGPGTRLTVL.

This clone came up many times. V usage is TRBV7-2 and J usage is TRBJ2-3, with 10 bases that match TRBD2. There are 16 residues in the CDR3. Looked up from germline, CDR1 is SGHTA and CDR2 is FQGNSA. J was trimmed by 1 base and V by 3 bases; bases with no gene match: 4. CDR3 residues: CASSFSSGGRTDTQYF. The DNA of the CDR3 is TGTGCCAGCAGCTTCTCTAGCGGGGGCCGCACAGATACGCAGTATTTT.

Remarks on this clone: Additional DNA sequences in this sample encode the identical CDR3. The chain combines TRBV7-2 with TRBJ1-1; no clear D gene. There are 14 residues in the CDR3. The V end lost 6 bases, the J end lost 1 base, and 12 bases lay between the germline ends. Germline lookup yields CDR1 SGHTA and CDR2 FQGNSA. CDR3 sequence reads: CASSLNRANTEAFF. The CDR3 DNA is TGTGCCAGCAGTTTAAATAGGGCGAACACTGAAGCTTTCTTT.

The chain links TRBV25-1 to TRBJ1-5, with 10 nucleotides matching TRBD1. The V gene end was trimmed by 5 bases and the J gene end by 2 bases; junction bases not matched to a gene: 3. Germline CDR1 is MGHDK and CDR2 is SYGVNS. The CDR3 is made up of 15 amino acids. CDR3 in DNA: TGTGCCAGCAGTCCCGGGACAGGGGGCAATCAGCCCCAGCATTTT. Translating it yields CASSPGTGGNQPQHF.

The chain uses TRBV19 and TRBJ2-7; perhaps TRBD2 as D (5 bases). The V and J ends lost 3 bases and 6 bases respectively, with 18 bases between them. The V gene's germline CDR1 is LNHDA and CDR2 SQIVND (reference sequence). This CDR3 region has 15 residues. The CDR3 DNA follows: TGTGCCAGTAGTATGAGTTCGGTGGGAGTTGGCGAGCAGTACTTC. Translation: CASSMSSVGVGEQYF.

The chain combines TRBV4-1 with TRBJ2-1, with D unclear. Per the germline V gene, CDR1 is MGHRA and CDR2 is YSYEKL. Trimming shortened V by 0 bases and J by 0 bases, and 9 bases separated the two germline ends. The CDR3 runs to 16 residues. This CDR3 is CASSQETSSSYNEQFF. The CDR3 DNA reads as TGCGCCAGCAGCCAAGAGACAAGCAGCTCCTACAATGAGCAGTTCTTC.

This clone was observed once. Other DNA sequences in the sample encode the same CDR3. V is TRBV6-5 and J is TRBJ2-5, with D possibly called TRBD1 or TRBD2 (5 bases each). CDR1 and CDR2 from the germline V gene are MNHEY and SVGAGI. Trimming cost V 6 bases and J 1 base, with 6 bases left between them. The CDR3 has 12 residues. The CDR3: CASRRGQETQYF. The CDR3 region has the DNA TGTGCCAGCAGGAGGGGCCAAGAGACCCAGTACTTC.

This chain uses TRBV7-8 with TRBJ1-1; no reliable D call. The CDR3 runs 15 residues. The germline V gene encodes CDR1 SGHVS and CDR2 FQNEAQ. V dropped 5 bases and J dropped 4 bases, with 17 bases sitting between them. Written as DNA, the CDR3 is TGTGCCAGCAGCACCTTGTCAGCGGGAACCACTGAAGCTTTCTTT. As protein: CASSTLSAGTTEAFF.

The CDR3 is CASSTRTGNTGELFF. The CDR3 DNA is TGTGCCAGCAGCACGCGGACAGGAAACACCGGGGAGCTGTTTTTT. The chain recombines TRBV11-2 with TRBJ2-2; 7 bases line up with TRBD1. The V and J ends lost 5 bases and 2 bases, in that order; junction bases with no gene match: 5. This CDR3 has 15 amino acids. Per the germline V gene, CDR1 is SGHAT and CDR2 is FQNNGV.

The gene calls are TRBV7-8 and TRBJ2-3, with TRBD1 matching over 9 bases. Germline trimming cut 4 bases from V and 4 bases from J; bases unmatched to any gene: 0. CDR3 length: 13 amino acids. Germline-derived CDR1 and CDR2 are SGHVS and FQNEAQ. CDR3 bases: TGTGCCAGCAGCTGGACAGGGGCAGATACGCAGTATTTT. Residues: CASSWTGADTQYF. The full variable domain, completed using reference TRBV7-8 and TRBJ2-3, is GAGVSQSPRYKVAKRGQDVALRCDPISGHVSLFWYQQALGQGPEFLTYFQNEAQLDKSGLPSDRFFAERPEGSVSTLKIQRTQQEDSAVYLCASSWTGADTQYFGPGTRLTVL.

Here the CDR3 reads CATGTGGQETQYF. The CDR3, as DNA: TGTGCCACTGGGACAGGGGGCCAAGAGACCCAGTACTTC. The gene calls are TRBV10-3 and TRBJ2-5; TRBD1 agrees at 11 bases. Germline V gene data show CDR1 as ENHRY and CDR2 as SYGVKD. CDR3 length: 13 amino acids. Trimming took 10 bases from V and 1 from J; bases not matched to a gene: 2.

The V and J genes are TRBV5-1 and TRBJ1-2; D remains unclear. CDR1 is SGHRS, CDR2 YFSETQ, per germline. The CDR3 has 13 amino acids. V lost 1 base and J 7 bases, leaving 11 bases between the germline ends. CDR3 coding DNA: TGCGCCAGCAGCTTGCATAGCGGGTTTGGCTACACCTTC. It encodes CASSLHSGFGYTF. Together with reference TRBV5-1 and TRBJ1-2, the CDR3 gives the full variable domain: KAGVTQTPRYLIKTRGQQVTLSCSPISGHRSVSWYQQTPGQGLQFLFEYFSETQRNKGNFPGRFSGRQFSNSRSEMNVSTLELGDSALYLCASSLHSGFGYTFGSGTRLTVV.

V is TRBV7-2 and J is TRBJ2-5; TRBD2 agrees at 14 bases. The trim removed 4 bases at V and 1 base at J, leaving 2 bases unmatched. The CDR3 totals 16 residues. Per germline, CDR1 SGHTA and CDR2 FQGNSA. CDR3 residues: CASSSGLAGAQETQYF. CDR3 nucleotides: TGTGCCAGCAGCTCGGGACTAGCGGGAGCCCAAGAGACCCAGTACTTC.

This clone appeared a few times. The rearrangement joins TRBV6-4 to TRBJ2-7; 8 bases fit TRBD1. Germline CDR1 MRHNA, CDR2 SNTAGT. CDR3 length: 14 amino acids. With 7 bases clipped from V and 1 base from J, the junction kept 6 bases outside the gene matches. The CDR3 DNA follows: TGTGCCAGCAACCGGGACAGGAGGTCCTACGAGCAGTACTTC. Amino acid sequence: CASNRDRRSYEQYF.

This clone was seen only a few times. Other nucleotide sequences from this sample produce the same CDR3. CDR3 sequence reads: CASRGTGAGSGNTIYF. CDR3 bases: TGTGCCAGCAGGGGAACAGGGGCGGGCTCTGGAAACACCATATATTTT. This chain uses TRBV28 with TRBJ1-3; 7 nucleotides match TRBD1. Germline trimming cut 6 bases from V and 0 bases from J; bases unmatched to any gene: 8. Per the germline V gene, CDR1 is MDHEN and CDR2 is SYDVKM. The length of the CDR3 is 16 residues.

This clone appeared a single time. The V gene is TRBV5-1, the J gene TRBJ1-1; D call uncertain. The germline CDR1 and CDR2 sequences are SGHRS and YFSETQ. The CDR3 covers 13 residues. V lost 4 bases and J 6 bases, leaving 13 bases between the germline ends. The CDR3 loop reads CASSTGSSSEAFF. The CDR3 DNA reads TGCGCCAGCAGCACCGGGAGTTCTTCTGAAGCTTTCTTT.

The chain employs TRBV10-2 and TRBJ2-1; D is undetermined. The CDR3 spans 17 residues. Trimming took off 0 bases at V and 6 bases at J, with 18 bases between the two ends. From germline, CDR1 is WSHSY and CDR2 SAAADI. In nucleotides, the CDR3 is TGCGCCAGCAGTGAGTCGATTAGAGGAAAGAGTCTCAATGAGCAGTTCTTC. It codes for CASSESIRGKSLNEQFF.

This sequence joins TRBV7-9 and TRBJ1-1; 7 bases match TRBD1. Trimming cost V 7 bases and J 0 bases; bases outside gene matches: 5. Germline V CDR1 and CDR2: SEHNR, FQNEAQ (reference sequence). The CDR3 runs 14 residues. The CDR3 DNA is TGTGCCAGCACCCTAGGACAGGTGAACACTGAAGCTTTCTTT. It codes for CASTLGQVNTEAFF.

This clone was counted between two and nine times. The same CDR3 is also encoded by other DNA sequences in this sample. As DNA, the CDR3 is TGTGCCAGCAGCCTAGGACAGAATGAAAAACTGTTTTTT. Its protein product is CASSLGQNEKLFF. This chain connects TRBV7-2 to TRBJ1-4; TRBD1 is a possible D gene (6 bases). V lost 5 bases, J lost 5 bases, and 9 bases lay in between. The CDR3 is 13 amino acids. CDR1 and CDR2 from the germline V gene are SGHTA and FQGNSA.